These 14 T cell receptor beta chains originate from one sample sequenced in a study of blood T cell repertoires in COVID-19. Generated by immunoSEQ multiplex PCR, the TCRdb table keeps only in-frame clones and is missing some. The sample has 380,000 or so clones, around 84% seen once. Sequenced: peripheral blood. These TCRs come from a human donor with acute or convalescent COVID-19. The donor label of this sample is uncertain.

The chain couples TRBV18 to TRBJ1-3, with a possible D match to TRBD1 (5 bases). The V end was cut by 1 base, the J end by 1 base, with 8 bases between. Germline CDR1 and CDR2: KGHSH and LQKENI. There are 15 residues in the CDR3. This chain's CDR3 is CASSPLQESGNTIYF. CDR3 nucleotide sequence: TGTGCCAGCTCACCACTACAGGAGTCTGGAAACACCATATATTTT.

V gene TRBV20-1 combines with J gene TRBJ1-5, with no clear D. Germline CDR1 reads DFQATT; CDR2 reads SNEGSKA (reference sequence). Trimming stripped 3 bases from V and 3 bases from J, with 9 bases between. The CDR3 sequence is 13 residues long. As DNA, the CDR3 is TGCAGTGCTAGTTTCAGGTACAATCAGCCCCAGCATTTT. Amino acids: CSASFRYNQPQHF.

The V call is TRBV2, the J call TRBJ2-7; the match to TRBD1 covers 10 bases. Germline V gene sequence: CDR1 SNHLY, CDR2 FYNNEI. V lost 5 bases and J lost 7; bases outside the gene matches: 11. The CDR3 runs to 15 residues. The CDR3 protein is CASSLGQGRAREQYF. The CDR3 region has the DNA TGTGCCAGCAGTTTGGGACAGGGGAGGGCGAGGGAGCAGTACTTC.

The chain combines TRBV18 with TRBJ2-7; 8 bases map to TRBD2. Germline CDR1 is KGHSH and CDR2 is LQKENI. Trimming removed 3 bases from V and 5 bases from J; junction bases left unmatched: 9. CDR3 length equals 15 residues. The CDR3: CASSPSVAGGHEQYF. For the CDR3, the DNA is TGTGCCAGCTCACCGTCGGTGGCGGGGGGCCACGAGCAGTACTTC.

V and J are TRBV25-1 and TRBJ2-3; 12 nucleotides match TRBD2. The CDR3 runs 16 residues. Germline V gene data show CDR1 as MGHDK and CDR2 as SYGVNS. V dropped 5 bases and J dropped 2; count of bases not matched to a gene: 5. The CDR3 is CASSLLAGGITDTQYF. Written as DNA, the CDR3 is TGTGCCAGCAGTCTGCTAGCGGGGGGGATCACAGATACGCAGTATTTT.

The chain employs TRBV19 and TRBJ1-1; D unresolved. This CDR3 comprises 14 residues. Trimming removed 3 bases at V and 1 base at J, with 9 bases between. Germline CDR1 LNHDA, CDR2 SQIVND (reference sequence). CDR3 sequence: CASSMRKQNTEAFF. Here the CDR3 DNA reads TGTGCCAGTAGTATGAGGAAACAGAACACTGAAGCTTTCTTT.

The V and J genes are TRBV6-5 and TRBJ1-6; a weak D match, TRBD1 (6 bases). There are 14 residues in the CDR3. Per germline, CDR1 MNHEY and CDR2 SVGAGI. V lost 8 bases, J lost 9 bases, and 17 bases lay in between. The CDR3 sequence: CASHVGAGPSPLHF. DNA of the CDR3: TGTGCCAGCCACGTGGGGGCAGGACCTTCACCCCTCCACTTT.

V is TRBV18 and J is TRBJ1-2; the D is unclear. Germline V lookup: CDR1 KGHSH, CDR2 LQKENI. The CDR3 has 13 amino acids. V was trimmed by 0 bases and J by 8 bases, leaving 10 bases between them. The CDR3 is CASSPPSLRGYTF. CDR3 bases: TGTGCCAGCTCACCACCATCACTCCGGGGCTACACCTTC. The entire variable domain, with the rest obtained from reference TRBV18 and TRBJ1-2, is as follows: NAGVMQNPRHLVRRRGQEARLRCSPMKGHSHVYWYRQLPEEGLKFMVYLQKENIIDESGMPKERFSAEFPKEGPSILRIQQVVRGDSAAYFCASSPPSLRGYTFGSGTRLTVV.

This chain connects TRBV7-6 to TRBJ2-3, with D hard to call. Germline CDR1 SGHVS, CDR2 FNYEAQ. V lost 0 bases and J 6 bases, leaving 7 bases between the germline ends. The CDR3 length is 13 residues. CDR3 coding DNA: TGTGCCAGCAGCTTAGCGGTAGTTGATACGCAGTATTTT. It codes for CASSLAVVDTQYF.

This clone was found once. The V and J genes are TRBV27 and TRBJ1-4; no definite D call. The CDR3 runs to 16 residues. Germline-derived CDR1 and CDR2 are MNHEY and SMNVEV (reference sequence). Trimming cost V 5 bases and J 0 bases, with 13 bases left between them. CDR3 amino acids: CASSQLGVATNEKLFF. CDR3 sequence (DNA): TGTGCCAGCAGTCAACTTGGAGTAGCAACTAATGAAAAACTGTTTTTT.

This clone appeared once. The CDR3 reads CASSWGGTGTGYTF. The CDR3 nucleotides are TGTGCCAGCAGCTGGGGTGGGACAGGGACCGGCTACACCTTC. The chain employs TRBV5-5 and TRBJ1-2, with TRBD1 identical over 9 bases. Per germline, CDR1 SGHKS and CDR2 YYEKEE (reference sequence). V lost 3 bases, J lost 8 bases, and 8 bases stayed unmatched. The CDR3 is made up of 14 amino acids.

The V and J genes are TRBV19 and TRBJ2-6; 8 nucleotides align to TRBD1. This CDR3 is 17 amino acids long. CDR1 is LNHDA, CDR2 SQIVND, per germline (reference sequence). V lost 4 bases to trimming and J lost 0 bases; unmatched junction nucleotides: 5. CDR3 in amino acids: CASSSGTGLSGANVLTF. CDR3 nucleotide sequence: TGTGCCAGTAGTAGCGGGACAGGCCTCTCTGGGGCCAACGTCCTGACTTTC.

The chain recombines TRBV18 with TRBJ1-3, with D possibly matching TRBD1 (5 bases). The CDR3 is made up of 14 amino acids. V dropped 3 bases and J dropped 4 bases, with 10 bases sitting between them. Per the germline V gene, CDR1 is KGHSH and CDR2 is LQKENI. The CDR3 DNA reads TGTGCCAGCTCACCGACAGACGTAGGAAACACCATATATTTT. This encodes CASSPTDVGNTIYF.

The chain links TRBV7-9 to TRBJ2-1, with D maybe TRBD1 (5 bases). V shed 5 bases and J shed 10 bases, with 15 bases lying between them. CDR3 size: 13 residues. Per germline, CDR1 SEHNR and CDR2 FQNEAQ (reference sequence). The chain's CDR3 is CASSTLQGREQFF. The DNA for the CDR3 is TGTGCCAGCAGCACCCTTCAGGGTAGGGAGCAGTTCTTC.